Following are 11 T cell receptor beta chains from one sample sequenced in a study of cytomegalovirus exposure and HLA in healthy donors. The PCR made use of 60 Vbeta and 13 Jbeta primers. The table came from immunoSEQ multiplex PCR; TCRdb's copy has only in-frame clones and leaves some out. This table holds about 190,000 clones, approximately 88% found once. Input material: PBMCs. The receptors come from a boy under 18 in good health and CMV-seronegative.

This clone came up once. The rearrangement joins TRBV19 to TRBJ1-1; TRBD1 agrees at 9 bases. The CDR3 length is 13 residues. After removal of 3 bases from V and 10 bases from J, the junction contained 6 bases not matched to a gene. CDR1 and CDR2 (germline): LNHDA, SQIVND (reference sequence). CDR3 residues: CASSMGTGSGAFF. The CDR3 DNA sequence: TGTGCCAGTAGTATGGGGACAGGGTCGGGAGCTTTCTTT.

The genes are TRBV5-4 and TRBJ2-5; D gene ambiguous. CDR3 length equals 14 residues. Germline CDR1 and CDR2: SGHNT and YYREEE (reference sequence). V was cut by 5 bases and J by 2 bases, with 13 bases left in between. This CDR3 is CASRRSPLQETQYF. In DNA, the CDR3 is TGTGCCAGCAGGCGGAGCCCCCTTCAAGAGACCCAGTACTTC.

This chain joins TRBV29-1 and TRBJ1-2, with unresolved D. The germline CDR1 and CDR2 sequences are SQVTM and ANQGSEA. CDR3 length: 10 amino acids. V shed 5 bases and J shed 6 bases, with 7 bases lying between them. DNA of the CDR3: TGCAGCGTTTTGGGAGATGGCTACACCTTC. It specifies CSVLGDGYTF.

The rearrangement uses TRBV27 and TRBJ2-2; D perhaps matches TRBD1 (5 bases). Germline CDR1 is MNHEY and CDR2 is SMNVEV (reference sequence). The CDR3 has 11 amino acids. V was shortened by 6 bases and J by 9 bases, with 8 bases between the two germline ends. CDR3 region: CASRQARELFF. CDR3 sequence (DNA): TGTGCCAGCAGACAGGCCAGGGAGCTGTTTTTT.

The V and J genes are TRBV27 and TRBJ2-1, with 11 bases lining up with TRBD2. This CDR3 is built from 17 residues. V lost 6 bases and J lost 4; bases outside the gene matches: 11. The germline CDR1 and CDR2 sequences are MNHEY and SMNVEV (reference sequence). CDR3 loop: CASRSHPTSGAYNEQFF. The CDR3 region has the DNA TGTGCCAGCAGGAGTCATCCGACTAGCGGGGCTTACAATGAGCAGTTCTTC.

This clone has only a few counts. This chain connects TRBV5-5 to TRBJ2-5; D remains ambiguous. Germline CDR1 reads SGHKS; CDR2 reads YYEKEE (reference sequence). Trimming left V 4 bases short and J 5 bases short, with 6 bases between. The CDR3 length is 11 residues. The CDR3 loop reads CASSLRETQYF. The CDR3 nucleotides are TGTGCCAGCAGCCTGCGGGAGACCCAGTACTTC. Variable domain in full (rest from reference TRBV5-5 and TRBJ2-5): DAGVTQSPTHLIKTRGQQVTLRCSPISGHKSVSWYQQVLGQGPQFIFQYYEKEERGRGNFPDRFSARQFPNYSSELNVNALLLGDSALYLCASSLRETQYFGPGTRLLVL.

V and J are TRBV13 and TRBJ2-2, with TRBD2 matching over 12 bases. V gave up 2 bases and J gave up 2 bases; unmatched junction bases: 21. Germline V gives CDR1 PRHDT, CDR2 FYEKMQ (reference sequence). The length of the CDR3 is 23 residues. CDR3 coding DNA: TGTGCCAGCAGCTTACGTCCGGCCCACAGCCCGACTAGCGGGGGCCGTAACACCGGGGAGCTGTTTTTT. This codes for CASSLRPAHSPTSGGRNTGELFF. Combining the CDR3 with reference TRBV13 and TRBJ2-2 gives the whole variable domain AAGVIQSPRHLIKEKRETATLKCYPIPRHDTVYWYQQGPGQDPQFLISFYEKMQSDKGSIPDRFSAQQFSDYHSELNMSSLELGDSALYFCASSLRPAHSPTSGGRNTGELFFGEGSRLTVL.

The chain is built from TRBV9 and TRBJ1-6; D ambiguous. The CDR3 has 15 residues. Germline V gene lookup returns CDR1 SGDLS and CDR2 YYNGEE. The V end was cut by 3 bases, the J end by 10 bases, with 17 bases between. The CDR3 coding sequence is TGTGCCAGCAGCGGAGAGGGAGGGTCCCTCTCACCCCTCCACTTT. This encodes CASSGEGGSLSPLHF. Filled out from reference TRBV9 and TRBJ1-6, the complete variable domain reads DSGVTQTPKHLITATGQRVTLRCSPRSGDLSVYWYQQSLDQGLQFLIQYYNGEERAKGNILERFSAQQFPDLHSELNLSSLELGDSALYFCASSGEGGSLSPLHFGNGTRLTVT.

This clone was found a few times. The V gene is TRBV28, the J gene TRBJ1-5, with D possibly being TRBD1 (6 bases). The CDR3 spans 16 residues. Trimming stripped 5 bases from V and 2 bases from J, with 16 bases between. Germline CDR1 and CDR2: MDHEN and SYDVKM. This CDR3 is CASSIIAGGGNQPQHF. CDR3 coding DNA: TGTGCCAGCAGTATCATAGCGGGGGGCGGCAATCAGCCCCAGCATTTT.

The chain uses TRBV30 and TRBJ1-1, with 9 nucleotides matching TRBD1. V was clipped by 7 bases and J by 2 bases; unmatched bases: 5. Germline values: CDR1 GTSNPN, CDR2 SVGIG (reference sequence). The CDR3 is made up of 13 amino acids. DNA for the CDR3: TGTGCCTTACAGGGGGCGGTCAACACTGAAGCTTTCTTT. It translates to CALQGAVNTEAFF.

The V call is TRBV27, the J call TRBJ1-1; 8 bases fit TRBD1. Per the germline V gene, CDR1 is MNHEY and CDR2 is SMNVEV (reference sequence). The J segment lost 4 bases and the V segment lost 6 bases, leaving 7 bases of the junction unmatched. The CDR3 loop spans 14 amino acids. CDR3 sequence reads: CASRPRGRGTEAFF. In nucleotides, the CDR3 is TGTGCCAGCAGACCCAGGGGGCGAGGCACTGAAGCTTTCTTT.